This T cell receptor (beta chain) originates from a study of blood T cells in healthy people across ages. A sample-barcoded 5' primer and a J-beta primer mix were used in a second PCR of roughly 7 to 12 cycles. One entry per CDR3 protein results from TCRdb running MiXCR on the 5' RACE reads. The sample lists 1.5 million to 2 million distinct CDR3 sequences; about two fifths were seen once. Trimming took 0 bases from V and 5 from J, leaving 16 bases between them. Germline CDR1 DFQATT, CDR2 SNEGSKA (reference sequence). CDR3 length: 15 amino acids. Peripheral blood samples of roughly 9.8 milliliters were drawn from each donor.

The clonotype comes from a human donor in good health. The rearrangement joins TRBV20-1 to TRBJ1-1; TRBD1 is a possible D gene (6 bases). Sequencing input: blood. The CDR3 reads CSARDILGGGTEAFF. CDR3 in DNA: TGCAGTGCTAGAGATATTCTGGGGGGCGGGACTGAAGCTTTCTTT.